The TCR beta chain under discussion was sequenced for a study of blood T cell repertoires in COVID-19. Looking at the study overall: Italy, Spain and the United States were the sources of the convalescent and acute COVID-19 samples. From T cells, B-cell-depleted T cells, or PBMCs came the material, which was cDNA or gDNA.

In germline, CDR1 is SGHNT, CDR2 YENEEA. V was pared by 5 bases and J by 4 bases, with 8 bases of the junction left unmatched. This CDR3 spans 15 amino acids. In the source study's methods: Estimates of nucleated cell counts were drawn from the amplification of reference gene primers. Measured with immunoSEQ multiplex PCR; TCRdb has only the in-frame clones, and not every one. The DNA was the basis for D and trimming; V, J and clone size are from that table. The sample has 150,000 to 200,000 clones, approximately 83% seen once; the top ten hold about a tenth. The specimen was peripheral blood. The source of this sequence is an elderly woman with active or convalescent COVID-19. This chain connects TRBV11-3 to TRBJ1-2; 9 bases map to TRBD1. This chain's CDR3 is CASSPSPGQGYGYTF. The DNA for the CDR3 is TGTGCCAGCAGCCCCTCCCCGGGACAGGGCTATGGCTACACCTTC.